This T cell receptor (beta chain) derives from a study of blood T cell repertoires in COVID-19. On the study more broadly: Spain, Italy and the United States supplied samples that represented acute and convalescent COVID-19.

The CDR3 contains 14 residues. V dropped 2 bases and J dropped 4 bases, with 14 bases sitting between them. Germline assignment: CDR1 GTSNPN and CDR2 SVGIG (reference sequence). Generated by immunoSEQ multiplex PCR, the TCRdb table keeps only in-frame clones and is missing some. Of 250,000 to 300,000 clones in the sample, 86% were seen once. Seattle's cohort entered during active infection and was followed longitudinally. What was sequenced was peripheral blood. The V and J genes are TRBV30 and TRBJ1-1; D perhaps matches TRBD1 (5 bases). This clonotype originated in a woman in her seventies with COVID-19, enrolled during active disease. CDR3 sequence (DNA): TGTGCCTGGAGTCTCCTCAGGGCCACCACTGAAGCTTTCTTT. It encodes CAWSLLRATTEAFF.